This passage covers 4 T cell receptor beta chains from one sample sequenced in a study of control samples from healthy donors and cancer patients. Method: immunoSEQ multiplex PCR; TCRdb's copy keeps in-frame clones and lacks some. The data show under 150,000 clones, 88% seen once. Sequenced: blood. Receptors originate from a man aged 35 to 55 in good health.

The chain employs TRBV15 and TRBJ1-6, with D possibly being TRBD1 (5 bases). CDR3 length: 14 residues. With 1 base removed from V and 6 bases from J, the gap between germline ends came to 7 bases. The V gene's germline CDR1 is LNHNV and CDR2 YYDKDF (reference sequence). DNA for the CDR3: TGTGCCACCAGCAGAGGTAGGGGTAATTCACCCCTCCACTTT. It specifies CATSRGRGNSPLHF.

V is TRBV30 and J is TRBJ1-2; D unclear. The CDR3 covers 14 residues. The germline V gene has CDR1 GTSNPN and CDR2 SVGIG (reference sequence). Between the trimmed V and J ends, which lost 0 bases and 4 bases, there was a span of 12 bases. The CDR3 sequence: CAWSVLGNSYGYTF. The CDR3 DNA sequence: TGTGCCTGGAGTGTACTCGGCAACAGCTATGGCTACACCTTC.

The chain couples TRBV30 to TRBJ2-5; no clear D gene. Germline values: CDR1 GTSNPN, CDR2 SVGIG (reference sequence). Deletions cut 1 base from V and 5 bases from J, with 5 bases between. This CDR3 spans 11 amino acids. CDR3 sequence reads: CAWSAKETQYF. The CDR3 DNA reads TGTGCCTGGAGTGCTAAGGAGACCCAGTACTTC. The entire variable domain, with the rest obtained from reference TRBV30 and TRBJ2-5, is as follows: SQTIHQWPATLVQPVGSPLSLECTVEGTSNPNLYWYRQAAGRGLQLLFYSVGIGQISSEVPQNLSASRPQDRQFILSSKKLLLSDSGFYLCAWSAKETQYFGPGTRLLVL.

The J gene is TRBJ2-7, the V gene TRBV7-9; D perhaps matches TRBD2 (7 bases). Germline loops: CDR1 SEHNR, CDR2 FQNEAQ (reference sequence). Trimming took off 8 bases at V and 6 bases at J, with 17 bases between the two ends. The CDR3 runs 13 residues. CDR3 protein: CASSLKGGGEQYF. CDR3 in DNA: TGTGCCAGCTCACTTAAGGGAGGGGGCGAGCAGTACTTC.